What follows are 3 T cell receptor beta chains derived from one specimen sequenced in a study of neurological immune-mediated disorders. TCRdb re-analysed the 5' RACE reads in MiXCR, keeping a single row per CDR3 protein. The repertoire holds 50,000 to 70,000 distinct CDR3 sequences, with nearly 3.5% as singletons. The source material was PBMCs. The source of these receptors is a man in his forties with multiple sclerosis.

The table lists this clonotype with many counts. The gene calls are TRBV12-3 or TRBV12-4 and TRBJ1-6; 7 positions match TRBD1. With 5 bases clipped from V and 2 bases from J, the junction kept 3 bases outside the gene matches. The CDR3 is made up of 15 amino acids. DNA of the CDR3: TGTGCCAGCAGTCCCGGACAGGCCTATAATTCACCCCTCCACTTT. It codes for CASSPGQAYNSPLHF.

This clonotype was counted many times. The CDR3 loop is CASSVGGSNTEAFF. CDR3 in DNA: TGTGCCAGCAGCGTAGGGGGGTCGAACACTGAAGCTTTCTTT. The V call is TRBV9, the J call TRBJ1-1; D may be TRBD1 (5 bases). The CDR3 covers 14 residues. Germline CDR1 SGDLS, CDR2 YYNGEE. Between the trimmed V and J ends, which lost 0 bases and 1 base, there was a span of 7 bases. Filled out from reference TRBV9 and TRBJ1-1, the complete variable domain reads DSGVTQTPKHLITATGQRVTLRCSPRSGDLSVYWYQQSLDQGLQFLIQYYNGEERAKGNILERFSAQQFPDLHSELNLSSLELGDSALYFCASSVGGSNTEAFFGQGTRLTVV.

This clonotype has ten or more counts. The chain uses TRBV6-6 and TRBJ2-2; TRBD1 matches 12 bases. V dropped 5 bases and J dropped 4; count of bases not matched to a gene: 5. CDR1 and CDR2 (germline): MNHNY, SVGAGI (reference sequence). CDR3 length: 16 amino acids. DNA for the CDR3: TGTGCCAGCAGTCGCCCGGGACAGGGGGCCACCGGGGAGCTGTTTTTT. Translated: CASSRPGQGATGELFF.